One and the same sample provided the 15 T cell receptor beta chains below, sequenced in a study of CD8 T cells in ankylosing spondylitis (dated by TCRdb to about 2017). The paper as a whole reports these results and caveats: A TCR beta motif of eight highly homologous amino acid variants appeared characteristic of blood from ankylosing spondylitis patients.

Receptors were amplified or captured by 5' RACE. Instrument on record: Illumina HiSeq 2500. The raw public data were reprocessed by TCRdb itself: fastp quality trimming at Q25, MiXCR clonotype calling, in-frame beta chains only. Entries that share a CDR3 protein sequence are merged under the most common genes and DNA. A total of a few hundred thousand distinct CDR3 sequences appear in this sample, about 6.7% of them only once. Jointly, the top ten make up 14% of the sample. Their cognate antigens are unknown. Sequenced material: blood, either unsorted or a sorted T cell fraction (not recorded which). Every receptor here comes from a male donor with ankylosing spondylitis.

This clonotype was seen many times. The chain is built from TRBV28 and TRBJ2-7; the D gene could be TRBD1 or TRBD2 (5 bases each). The germline CDR1 and CDR2 sequences are MDHEN and SYDVKM. This CDR3 comprises 15 residues. The V end lost 6 bases, the J end lost 3 bases, and 18 bases lay between the germline ends. The CDR3 bases are TGTGCCAGCAGAATACTGCTGGGACCGAGCTACGAGCAGTACTTC. This sequence encodes CASRILLGPSYEQYF.

This clonotype was recorded at least ten times. This chain connects TRBV27 to TRBJ2-3, with TRBD1 as a possible D gene (6 bases). This CDR3 region has 13 residues. Germline assignment: CDR1 MNHEY and CDR2 SMNVEV (reference sequence). The germline V and J ends were trimmed by 5 bases and 6 bases, with 12 bases remaining between them. CDR3 amino acids: CASSPIDRDTQYF. The CDR3 DNA sequence: TGTGCCAGCAGTCCCATCGACAGGGATACGCAGTATTTT.

The gene calls are TRBV14 and TRBJ2-1; D is perhaps TRBD2 (6 bases). The V gene's germline CDR1 is SGHDN and CDR2 FVKESK. V was clipped by 0 bases and J by 8 bases, with 20 bases between them. The CDR3 runs 17 residues. CDR3 amino acids: CASSQDNYGGYIDEQFF. As DNA, the CDR3 is TGTGCCAGCAGCCAAGACAACTACGGGGGATACATCGATGAGCAGTTCTTC.

J is TRBJ2-2 and V is TRBV6-5, with a tentative D call TRBD1 (5 bases). V was shortened by 0 bases and J by 4 bases, with 9 bases between the two germline ends. The CDR3 has 15 amino acids. Per the germline V gene, CDR1 is MNHEY and CDR2 is SVGAGI. CDR3 in DNA: TGTGCCAGCAGTTACTCGAAGGGGTCCACCGGGGAGCTGTTTTTT. Translating it yields CASSYSKGSTGELFF.

The V call is TRBV4-2, the J call TRBJ1-1; 7 bases align to TRBD1. V was pared by 2 bases and J by 0 bases, with 6 bases of the junction left unmatched. The CDR3 extends over 16 amino acids. Germline V CDR1 and CDR2: LGHNA, YNFKEQ. The chain's CDR3 is CASSQPWDRMNTEAFF. The CDR3 DNA follows: TGTGCCAGCAGCCAACCTTGGGACAGAATGAACACTGAAGCTTTCTTT.

This clonotype was picked up many times. V is TRBV4-2 and J is TRBJ2-3; D is ambiguous. The CDR3 spans 15 residues. Trimming removed 5 bases from V and 0 bases from J, with 12 bases in between. Germline V gives CDR1 LGHNA, CDR2 YNFKEQ. The CDR3 loop reads CASSSREFSTDTQYF. CDR3 sequence (DNA): TGTGCCAGCAGCTCCCGTGAGTTTAGCACAGATACGCAGTATTTT.

At least ten counts were recorded for this clonotype. The chain carries TRBV9 and TRBJ1-2, with D possibly TRBD1 on 5 matching bases. The CDR3 contains 14 residues. CDR1 is SGDLS, CDR2 YYNGEE, per germline. Trimming removed 3 bases from V and 4 bases from J, with 13 bases in between. CDR3 loop: CASSAGGAGYGYTF. The CDR3 nucleotides read TGTGCCAGCAGCGCAGGAGGGGCTGGCTATGGCTACACCTTC.

The sample holds many counts of this clonotype. V is TRBV27 and J is TRBJ2-7; D ambiguous. The germline gives CDR1 MNHEY, CDR2 SMNVEV (reference sequence). V shed 5 bases and J shed 3 bases, with 20 bases lying between them. The CDR3 totals 16 residues. This chain's CDR3 is CASSPSSGQYGYEQYF. The DNA of the CDR3 is TGTGCCAGCAGTCCTTCCTCGGGCCAGTATGGCTACGAGCAGTACTTC.

The table lists this clonotype with many counts. The genes are TRBV20-1 and TRBJ2-1; 11 positions match TRBD2. There are 18 residues in the CDR3. Germline V CDR1 and CDR2: DFQATT, SNEGSKA (reference sequence). After removal of 1 base from V and 3 bases from J, the junction contained 11 bases not matched to a gene. CDR3 bases: TGCAGTGCTAGAGGACCGACTAGCGGGGCTCTCTTCTACAATGAGCAGTTCTTC. This codes for CSARGPTSGALFYNEQFF.

The V and J genes are TRBV12-3 or TRBV12-4 and TRBJ2-3; weak D call: TRBD1 (7 bases). V lost 3 bases, J lost 10 bases, and 20 bases lay in between. This CDR3 has 15 amino acids. Written as DNA, the CDR3 is TGTGCCAGCAGTTTTCCAGGGGGGCGGTCACTGGCGCAGTATTTT. Translation: CASSFPGGRSLAQYF.

The J gene is TRBJ1-5, the V gene TRBV30, with D perhaps TRBD1 (6 bases). The length of the CDR3 is 14 residues. CDR1 and CDR2 from the germline V gene are GTSNPN and SVGIG (reference sequence). V lost 4 bases to trimming and J lost 7 bases, with 17 bases between them. The CDR3: CAWNLGGTLQPQHF. The CDR3, as DNA: TGTGCCTGGAACTTAGGGGGAACGTTGCAGCCCCAGCATTTT.

This clonotype was counted ten times or more. The J gene is TRBJ2-1, the V gene TRBV13; 7 bases are a match to TRBD2. Trimming cost V 6 bases and J 4 bases; bases outside gene matches: 6. This CDR3 is 14 amino acids long. CDR1 is PRHDT, CDR2 FYEKMQ, per germline (reference sequence). CDR3 sequence: CASSVASGYNEQFF. The CDR3, as DNA: TGTGCCAGCAGTGTGGCTAGCGGATACAATGAGCAGTTCTTC.

This clonotype was picked up many times. This chain joins TRBV5-1 and TRBJ2-7; D could derive from TRBD1 or TRBD2 (5 bases each). With 7 bases removed from V and 3 bases from J, the gap between germline ends came to 20 bases. This CDR3 has 15 residues. Germline CDR1 SGHRS, CDR2 YFSETQ. DNA for the CDR3: TGCGCCAGCGGGTGGGACGGCAACCCCGGCTACGAGCAGTACTTC. This translates into CASGWDGNPGYEQYF.

This clonotype was found a few times. This chain links TRBV11-2 with TRBJ2-1, with 7 bases matching TRBD1. The CDR3 is 12 residues long. V shed 4 bases and J 11 bases; nucleotides not matched to a gene: 5. Germline V gene lookup returns CDR1 SGHAT and CDR2 FQNNGV. As DNA, the CDR3 is TGTGCCAGCAGCTCGACAGGGCCCAAGCAGTTCTTC. It translates to CASSSTGPKQFF.

The CDR3 sequence is CASSFGTGETQYF. For the CDR3, the DNA is TGTGCCAGCAGCTTCGGTACGGGAGAGACCCAGTACTTC. V and J are TRBV7-9 and TRBJ2-5; D ambiguous. V gave up 3 bases and J gave up 4 bases, with 9 bases separating them. The CDR3 sequence is 13 residues long. The V gene's germline CDR1 is SEHNR and CDR2 FQNEAQ (reference sequence).